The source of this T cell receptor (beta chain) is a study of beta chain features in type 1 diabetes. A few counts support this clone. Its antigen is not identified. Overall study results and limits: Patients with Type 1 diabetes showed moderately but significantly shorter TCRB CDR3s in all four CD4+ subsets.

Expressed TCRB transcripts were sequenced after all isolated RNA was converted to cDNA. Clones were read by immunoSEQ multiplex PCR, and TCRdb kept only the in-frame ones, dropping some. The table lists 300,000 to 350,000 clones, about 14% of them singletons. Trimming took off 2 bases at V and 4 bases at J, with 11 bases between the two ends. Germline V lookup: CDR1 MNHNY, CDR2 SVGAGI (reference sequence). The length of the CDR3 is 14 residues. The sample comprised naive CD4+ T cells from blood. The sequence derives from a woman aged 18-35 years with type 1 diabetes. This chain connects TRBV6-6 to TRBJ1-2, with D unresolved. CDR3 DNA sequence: TGTGCCAGCAGTTACCCCGGCGGCCTCTATGGCTACACCTTC. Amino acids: CASSYPGGLYGYTF.